One and the same sample provided the 7 T cell receptor beta chains below, sequenced in a study of T cell repertoires in cytomegalovirus infection. TCRdb reprocessed the reads via MiXCR and lists one record per CDR3 protein. The data show a few hundred thousand distinct CDR3 sequences, around 15% seen once. The sequenced sample was CD8+ T cells from PBMCs. The receptors come from a human donor in good health (CMV status not recorded). Some clones in this sample may be carry-over from other donors' samples.

V gene TRBV5-6 combines with J gene TRBJ1-6; no reliable D call. The germline V and J ends were trimmed by 3 bases and 7 bases, with 11 bases remaining between them. Per the germline V gene, CDR1 is SGHDT and CDR2 is YYEEEE. This CDR3 has 14 amino acids. The chain's CDR3 is CASSSGGNNSPLHF. The DNA for the CDR3 is TGTGCCAGCAGCTCAGGCGGAAACAATTCACCCCTCCACTTT.

This clonotype occurred many times. The chain joins TRBV7-2 to TRBJ2-7; 11 bases match TRBD2. Looked up from germline, CDR1 is SGHTA and CDR2 is FQGNSA. This CDR3 spans 16 amino acids. The ends lost 5 bases at V and 3 bases at J; junction bases unmatched: 9. Here the CDR3 reads CASSLTLAGGNYEQYF. The CDR3 nucleotides are TGTGCCAGCAGCCTCACATTAGCGGGGGGGAACTACGAGCAGTACTTC.

This clonotype turned up a few times. The gene calls are TRBV6-1 and TRBJ2-2; 7 bases fit TRBD1. This CDR3 spans 12 amino acids. CDR1 is MNHNS, CDR2 SASEGT, per germline. The V gene end was trimmed by 10 bases and the J gene end by 4 bases; junction bases not matched to a gene: 3. CDR3 sequence reads: CATGTATGELFF. CDR3 DNA sequence: TGTGCCACCGGGACAGCCACCGGGGAGCTGTTTTTT.

This clonotype was found many times. This chain connects TRBV7-6 to TRBJ1-1; the match to TRBD1 covers 8 bases. The germline CDR1 and CDR2 sequences are SGHVS and FNYEAQ. V was pared by 5 bases and J by 0 bases, with 8 bases of the junction left unmatched. The CDR3 has 16 residues. CDR3 loop: CASSAPRTGMNTEAFF. The CDR3 nucleotides read TGTGCCAGCAGCGCGCCTCGGACAGGGATGAACACTGAAGCTTTCTTT.

CDR3 in DNA: TGTGCCAGCAGTTCCTTATGGACCGGGACTAGCGGGGGCACAGATACGCAGTATTTT. This sequence encodes CASSSLWTGTSGGTDTQYF. The V and J genes are TRBV12-3 or TRBV12-4 and TRBJ2-3; 13 positions match TRBD2. The CDR3 has 19 amino acids. Trimming removed 4 bases from V and 1 base from J; junction bases left unmatched: 11.

This clonotype was counted only a few times. The chain recombines TRBV6-2 or TRBV6-3 with TRBJ2-7; D is unclear. CDR1 MNHEY and CDR2 SVGEGT come from the germline V gene. The CDR3 spans 12 residues. The V gene lost 2 bases and the J gene lost 4 bases, with 6 bases spanning the gap. CDR3 coding DNA: TGTGCCAGCAGTTACAACATATACGAGCAGTACTTC. Encoded protein: CASSYNIYEQYF.

The sample holds a few counts of this clonotype. The chain has TRBV7-4 and TRBJ2-5; D call uncertain. Germline V CDR1 and CDR2: SGHVT, SQSDAQ. CDR3 size: 14 residues. The V end was cut by 1 base, the J end by 1 base, with 7 bases between. CDR3 residues: CASSLDEFQETQYF. CDR3 DNA: TGTGCCAGCAGCTTAGATGAATTCCAAGAGACCCAGTACTTC. The variable domain in full, completed from reference TRBV7-4 and TRBJ2-5, reads GAGVSQSPRYKVAKRGRDVALRCDSISGHVTLYWYRQTLGQGSEVLTYSQSDAQRDKSGRPSGRFSAERPERSVSTLKIQRTEQGDSAVYLCASSLDEFQETQYFGPGTRLLVL.